Each of the 12 T cell receptor beta chains below was sequenced from the same sample in a study of human T cells and chemical hapten exposure. The time point: healthy volunteer bleed at 2 weeks. The study extracted total RNA from unfractionated whole blood. TCRdb re-called the RACE reads through MiXCR, storing one row per CDR3 protein. This sample carries over 45,000 distinct CDR3 sequences, about 4.5% of them seen once, and the ten largest clones take roughly 1.7%. What was sequenced was whole blood. The receptors stem from a female donor in good health. Some clones in this sample may be carry-over from other donors' samples.

This clonotype was seen at least ten times. This sequence joins TRBV3-1 and TRBJ2-7; D call uncertain. CDR1 and CDR2 (germline): LGHDT, YNNKEL (reference sequence). V lost 0 bases, J lost 3 bases, and 3 bases lay in between. The CDR3 length is 12 residues. The CDR3 here is CASSQEFYEQYF. The CDR3 nucleotides read TGTGCCAGCAGCCAAGAGTTCTACGAGCAGTACTTC.

The chain combines TRBV4-3 with TRBJ1-2, with unresolved D. Germline V gene sequence: CDR1 LGHNA, CDR2 YSLEER. The CDR3 is 15 residues long. Between the trimmed V and J ends, which lost 0 bases and 3 bases, there was a span of 11 bases. CDR3 protein: CASSQDRNTHYGYTF. The CDR3 DNA reads TGCGCCAGCAGCCAAGATCGAAACACACACTATGGCTACACCTTC.

This clonotype was detected ten times or more. Here the CDR3 reads CASSEEPTGTGDQPQHF. As DNA, the CDR3 is TGTGCCAGCAGTGAAGAACCTACCGGGACAGGAGATCAGCCCCAGCATTTT. The rearrangement joins TRBV6-1 to TRBJ1-5; 8 bases match TRBD1. The V gene end was trimmed by 1 base and the J gene end by 5 bases; junction bases not matched to a gene: 10. Germline values: CDR1 MNHNS, CDR2 SASEGT. The CDR3 is 17 amino acids.

There are a few counts of this clonotype. The rearrangement uses TRBV4-2 and TRBJ2-1, with D perhaps being TRBD1 or TRBD2 (6 bases each). Germline loops: CDR1 LGHNA, CDR2 YNFKEQ. V was pared by 2 bases and J by 5 bases, with 10 bases between. This CDR3 is built from 14 residues. Written as DNA, the CDR3 is TGTGCCAGCAGCCAAAGGGGGGCTCACAATGAGCAGTTCTTC. It is translated as CASSQRGAHNEQFF.

This clonotype was detected many times. The chain joins TRBV6-2 or TRBV6-3 to TRBJ2-3, with no clear D. Germline CDR1 and CDR2: MNHEY and SVGEGT. The CDR3 is made up of 11 amino acids. V dropped 6 bases and J dropped 12 bases, with 13 bases sitting between them. CDR3 coding DNA: TGTGCCAGCAGCATCAGAGGTGATCAGTATTTT. Its translation is CASSIRGDQYF.

This clonotype was recorded many times. The V call is TRBV3-1, the J call TRBJ2-3; D ambiguous. The CDR3 runs 15 residues. Germline V gene lookup returns CDR1 LGHDT and CDR2 YNNKEL (reference sequence). V shed 4 bases and J shed 2 bases, with 13 bases lying between them. The CDR3 sequence: CASSPQDLITDTQYF. As DNA, the CDR3 is TGTGCCAGCAGCCCCCAGGACCTAATCACAGATACGCAGTATTTT.

This clonotype appeared many times. The rearrangement joins TRBV7-2 to TRBJ2-3; maybe TRBD1 (6 bases). The germline V gene encodes CDR1 SGHTA and CDR2 FQGNSA. Trimming cost V 2 bases and J 6 bases, with 21 bases left between them. There are 17 residues in the CDR3. The CDR3 coding sequence is TGTGCCAGCAGCTTAAGGGGACAAGGGGGAACCGGGGATACGCAGTATTTT. Its protein is CASSLRGQGGTGDTQYF.

This clonotype was picked up many times. This chain connects TRBV7-8 to TRBJ2-7; D is perhaps TRBD1 (6 bases). The CDR3 has 15 residues. V was trimmed by 3 bases and J by 5 bases, leaving 17 bases between them. Germline CDR1 SGHVS, CDR2 FQNEAQ. DNA of the CDR3: TGTGCCAGCAGCTTGGTCCTGGGGGCCCCCCACGAGCAGTACTTC. This translates into CASSLVLGAPHEQYF.

This clonotype showed up many times. J is TRBJ2-7 and V is TRBV6-5, with 8 bases that match TRBD1. The V and J ends lost 5 bases and 4 bases, in that order; junction bases with no gene match: 10. The CDR3 totals 15 residues. CDR1 and CDR2 from the germline V gene are MNHEY and SVGAGI. CDR3: CASSPNPGGIYEQYF. CDR3 coding DNA: TGTGCCAGCAGTCCGAATCCAGGGGGCATTTACGAGCAGTACTTC.

There are many counts of this clonotype. V is TRBV4-2 and J is TRBJ2-5; D is unresolved. V dropped 0 bases and J dropped 5 bases, with 10 bases sitting between them. The V gene's germline CDR1 is LGHNA and CDR2 YNFKEQ. The CDR3 runs to 14 residues. CDR3 coding DNA: TGTGCCAGCAGCCAAGATCTTTTCGGCGAGACCCAGTACTTC. As protein: CASSQDLFGETQYF.

This clonotype was observed many times. The V call is TRBV5-6, the J call TRBJ2-3, with D tentatively TRBD1 (6 bases). Germline values: CDR1 SGHDT, CDR2 YYEEEE. V was shortened by 2 bases and J by 2 bases, with 18 bases between the two germline ends. The CDR3 is 17 residues long. CDR3 amino acids: CASSFRSGHTTTDTQYF. The CDR3 DNA follows: TGTGCCAGCAGCTTTAGGTCGGGACACACTACCACAGATACGCAGTATTTT.

This clonotype was recorded at least ten times. The chain uses TRBV12-3 or TRBV12-4 and TRBJ1-2; 9 bases match TRBD1. Trimming removed 5 bases from V and 0 bases from J; junction bases left unmatched: 4. The CDR3 contains 15 residues. The CDR3 bases are TGTGCCAGCAGTCAGGACAGGGGAGCTAACTATGGCTACACCTTC. Translated, it gives CASSQDRGANYGYTF.